This T cell receptor (beta chain) comes out of a study of Ad26.COV2.S vaccination and SARS-CoV-2 variants listed by TCRdb under 2021. For the wider study: Donors in the vaccine arm were drawn from COV1001, a multicentre, randomized, double-blind, placebo-controlled phase I-IIa trial testing Ad26.COV2.S in healthy adults. Dosing of Ad26.COV2.S was intramuscular, at either 5x10^10 or 1x10^11 viral particles, delivered as one shot or as two shots spaced 56 days apart. Sequencing of the TCRbeta repertoire served to evaluate the specificity and breadth of SARS-CoV-2-reactive T cell receptors following Ad26.COV2.S vaccination. Trial participants were randomized into five groups of five, in which low-dose or high-dose Ad26.COV2.S was given once or twice, or placebo was given on both occasions. The TCR-sequenced set comprised around 30 samples: 19 Ad26.COV2.S vaccine recipients, 5 placebo recipients and 8 SARS-CoV-2 convalescent individuals. Investigators remained blinded to trial group allocation during experiments and outcome assessment.

Per the publication, the treatment or condition label means: 15 to 20 received Ad26.COV2.S at low or high dose, single or two shots; about 5 received placebo; per-sample allocation not given. Repertoires of vaccine and placebo recipients were sequenced from samples collected on day 63 after the first injection. In Cohort 1b, about two dozen adults aged 18-55 years were enrolled at a single site in Boston, USA, between 29 July and 7 August 2020. As a vaccine, Ad26.COV2.S was a replication-incompetent adenovirus type 26 vector that expressed a prefusion-stabilized SARS-CoV-2 spike protein derived from the original Wuhan strain. What the study reported, not specific to this receptor: Substantial breadth of spike-specific CD8+ and CD4+ T cell responses was reported after vaccination. The authors noted that the TCR breadth and depth analyses may have underestimated total T cell responses. Comparing responses between vaccine doses or regimens was not something the study was powered to do. Comparable non-spike TCR breadth was observed between vaccine and placebo recipients, consistent with only spike being contained in the vaccine. Higher spike-specific TCR breadth was observed in Ad26.COV2.S recipients than in placebo recipients (P = 0.0014).

V is cut by 7 bases and J by 3 bases, and the space between the germline ends is 7 bases. Spanning cysteine to phenylalanine, the CDR3 consists of 11 amino acids. Only the CDR3 DNA is retained, 33 bases long and in frame from the first base. CDR1 and CDR2 were assigned from the germline V gene as SGDLS and YYNGEE. TCRbeta CDR3 regions were sequenced with the immunoSEQ Assay. After extraction, genomic DNA underwent amplification by bias-controlled multiplex PCR, followed by high-throughput sequencing. In the source study's methods: To quantify the absolute abundance of each unique TCRbeta CDR3 region, sequences were collapsed and filtered. T cell fraction was estimated by normalization of TCRbeta template counts to usable DNA, with usable DNA being measured through amplification of reference genes present in all nucleated cells. Repertoire TCRs were annotated as SARS-CoV-2-specific by exact matching of V gene, CDR3 amino acid sequence and J gene to a known reactive TCR set. The reference SARS-CoV-2 TCR set came from MIRA and was filtered for enrichment in COVID-19-positive ImmuneCODE repertoires, removing public or cross-reactive TCRs. Based on the MIRA antigens, annotated TCRs were further analysed at the level of specific ORF or position within ORF. Breadth was defined as annotated unique rearrangements over total unique productive rearrangements; depth was the summed frequency of those rearrangements. TCR breadth was compared between groups using two-sided Wilcoxon rank-sum tests. Here the immuneACCESS table is served through TCRdb, limited to in-frame sequences with V and J called. Missing clones are a known gap in these copies; in checked studies unresolved V genes cover under half, and the rest lacks a known reason. D and trimming come from the DNA, and the V and J calls and clone size come from that table. The sample table lists some 290,000 clones, roughly 84% of them with a count of one. Together, the top ten hold less than 2% of the sample.

Points on this clone: Its antigen is currently not known. Per-base quality was not reported, and no clone a single base away is much larger than it.

Rearrangement joined TRBV9 to TRBJ2-5; 5 matching bases give a weak D call of TRBD2. The specimen comprised peripheral blood, sampled in a trial of Ad26.COV2.S vaccine versus placebo. The clonotype originates from a person aged 18-60 years who received the Ad26.COV2.S COVID-19 vaccine or a placebo. The CDR3 has the sequence CASLREETQYF. The sequence in DNA is TGTGCCAGCTTGAGGGAAGAGACCCAGTACTTC.